One and the same sample provided the 27 T cell receptor beta chains below, sequenced in a study of T cell responses to AZD1222 COVID-19 vaccine. Profiling relied on immunoSEQ multiplex PCR, and the TCRdb table lists in-frame clones only, not all of them. The profile shows tens of thousands of clones, around four fifths of them singletons. This specimen consisted of peripheral blood, obtained on day 0 of AZD1222 vaccination. The receptors were sampled from an adult in good health.

V and J are TRBV7-2 and TRBJ2-5; no clear D. Trimming cost V 5 bases and J 1 base, with 11 bases left between them. Germline CDR1 SGHTA, CDR2 FQGNSA. The CDR3 consists of 14 residues. CDR3 nucleotides: TGTGCCAGCAGCAGAGGACCGACCCAAGAGACCCAGTACTTC. It specifies CASSRGPTQETQYF.

V and J are TRBV6-5 and TRBJ2-1, with D maybe TRBD1 (6 bases). The germline V and J ends were trimmed by 6 bases and 4 bases, with 16 bases remaining between them. CDR1 and CDR2 from the germline V gene are MNHEY and SVGAGI. The CDR3 runs 15 residues. This CDR3 reads CASSRRGRGYNEQFF. The CDR3 coding sequence is TGTGCCAGCAGCCGCAGAGGCAGGGGATACAATGAGCAGTTCTTC.

This clone is termed medium-sized (0.01 to 0.1%). V is TRBV6-5 and J is TRBJ2-7; 9 positions match TRBD1. Per the germline V gene, CDR1 is MNHEY and CDR2 is SVGAGI. The CDR3 runs 15 residues. J was trimmed by 6 bases and V by 3 bases; bases with no gene match: 9. The CDR3 bases are TGTGCCAGCAGTTATGTTTGGGGACAGGGTTCCGAGCAGTACTTC. The encoded protein is CASSYVWGQGSEQYF.

The V and J genes are TRBV12-5 and TRBJ1-5; D gene ambiguous. Deletions cut 0 bases from V and 4 bases from J, with 16 bases between. Germline CDR1 reads LGHNT; CDR2 reads FRNRAP. CDR3 size: 17 residues. This chain's CDR3 is CASGLVHTQGGNQPQHF. The CDR3 DNA reads TGTGCTAGTGGTTTGGTACACACACAAGGTGGTAATCAGCCCCAGCATTTT. Drawing the rest from reference TRBV12-5 and TRBJ1-5, the complete variable domain is DARVTQTPRHKVTEMGQEVTMRCQPILGHNTVFWYRQTMMQGLELLAYFRNRAPLDDSGMPKDRFSAEMPDATLATLKIQPSEPRDSAVYFCASGLVHTQGGNQPQHFGDGTRLSIL.

The chain uses TRBV12-3 or TRBV12-4 and TRBJ1-4; D unresolved. V gave up 5 bases and J gave up 6 bases, with 10 bases separating them. The CDR3 is made up of 13 amino acids. CDR3 region: CASSRRTDEKLFF. Here the CDR3 DNA reads TGTGCCAGCAGTAGGAGGACGGATGAAAAACTGTTTTTT.

The chain couples TRBV3-1 (or the pseudogene TRBV3-2) to TRBJ2-1; the match to TRBD1 covers 9 bases. The V gene's germline CDR1 is LGHDT and CDR2 YNNKEL (reference sequence). The CDR3 totals 16 residues. V gave up 6 bases and J gave up 8 bases; unmatched junction bases: 14. The CDR3 reads CASSHPLGQGIDEQFF. As DNA, the CDR3 is TGTGCCAGCAGTCACCCACTGGGACAGGGTATAGATGAGCAGTTCTTC.

The V call is TRBV28, the J call TRBJ2-5; D uncertain. The CDR3 spans 12 residues. Germline loops: CDR1 MDHEN, CDR2 SYDVKM. V lost 3 bases and J 6 bases, leaving 8 bases between the germline ends. In DNA form, the CDR3 reads TGTGCCAGCAGTTTTTTATTGAAGACCCAGTACTTC. It codes for CASSFLLKTQYF.

The V gene is TRBV29-1, the J gene TRBJ1-3, with TRBD1 identical over 7 bases. J gave up 0 bases and V 6 bases, and 5 bases lay outside the gene matches. The germline V gene encodes CDR1 SQVTM and CDR2 ANQGSEA. This CDR3 comprises 14 residues. The CDR3 sequence is CSVAGQSSGNTIYF. CDR3 DNA sequence: TGCAGCGTCGCGGGACAGAGCTCTGGAAACACCATATATTTT. Combining the CDR3 with reference TRBV29-1 and TRBJ1-3 gives the whole variable domain SAVISQKPSRDICQRGTSLTIQCQVDSQVTMMFWYRQQPGQSLTLIATANQGSEATYESGFVIDKFPISRPNLTFSTLTVSNMSPEDSSIYLCSVAGQSSGNTIYFGEGSWLTVV.

This chain links TRBV29-1 with TRBJ1-4, with TRBD1 identical over 7 bases. CDR1 is SQVTM, CDR2 ANQGSEA, per germline. J lost 8 bases, V lost 6 bases, and 12 bases had no gene match. The CDR3 is made up of 14 amino acids. In DNA, the CDR3 is TGCAGCGTGCACCGACAGGGCGGGCGGGAAAAACTGTTTTTT. This translates into CSVHRQGGREKLFF.

The chain has TRBV11-2 and TRBJ2-5; D is ambiguous. In germline, CDR1 is SGHAT, CDR2 FQNNGV. Trimming left V 2 bases short and J 4 bases short, with 20 bases between. The CDR3 contains 17 residues. The DNA of the CDR3 is TGTGCCAGCAGCTTATCCCTTGGGTTCCCCCGGTCAGAGACCCAGTACTTC. Translating gives CASSLSLGFPRSETQYF. The whole variable domain, remainder taken from reference TRBV11-2 and TRBJ2-5, is EAGVAQSPRYKIIEKRQSVAFWCNPISGHATLYWYQQILGQGPKLLIQFQNNGVVDDSQLPKDRFSAERLKGVDSTLKIQPAKLEDSAVYLCASSLSLGFPRSETQYFGPGTRLLVL.

V gene TRBV21-1 combines with J gene TRBJ2-7; TRBD1 is the table's D call, not checked against the DNA. TRBV21-1 has pseudogene status. The CDR3 covers 16 residues. CDR3 protein: CAGPGQGVLGIYEQYF. CDR3 DNA: TGTGCCGGCCCTGGACAGGGGGTTTTGGGAATCTACGAGCAGTACTTC.

V gene TRBV9 combines with J gene TRBJ2-2; weak D call: TRBD1 (6 bases). The CDR3 runs 14 residues. Per the germline V gene, CDR1 is SGDLS and CDR2 is YYNGEE. The V end lost 2 bases, the J end lost 6 bases, and 11 bases lay between the germline ends. The DNA of the CDR3 is TGTGCCAGCAGCGTGGACAGTTTGTCCGGGGAGCTGTTTTTT. This sequence encodes CASSVDSLSGELFF.

Note on this clone: This could be a read error, since a much larger clone is one nucleotide away. This sample includes further DNA sequences coding for the same CDR3. This chain links TRBV5-1 with TRBJ1-1; D remains ambiguous. The CDR3 totals 13 residues. Germline V gives CDR1 SGHRS, CDR2 YFSETQ. With 4 bases removed from V and 1 base from J, the gap between germline ends came to 8 bases. This CDR3 reads CASSREGNTEAFF. The CDR3 DNA follows: TGCGCCAGCAGCCGAGAGGGGAACACTGAAGCTTTCTTT.

The V gene is TRBV18, the J gene TRBJ1-2, with TRBD1 as a possible D gene (6 bases). Germline lookup yields CDR1 KGHSH and CDR2 LQKENI. CDR3 length: 14 residues. V was shortened by 2 bases and J by 8 bases, with 15 bases between the two germline ends. Here the CDR3 reads CASSPARTGGGYTF. The CDR3, as DNA: TGTGCCAGCTCACCAGCCAGGACCGGGGGCGGCTACACCTTC. Supplemented by reference TRBV18 and TRBJ1-2, the full variable domain reads NAGVMQNPRHLVRRRGQEARLRCSPMKGHSHVYWYRQLPEEGLKFMVYLQKENIIDESGMPKERFSAEFPKEGPSILRIQQVVRGDSAAYFCASSPARTGGGYTFGSGTRLTVV.

V is TRBV7-9 and J is TRBJ1-2; the D is unclear. The CDR3 length is 15 residues. The germline gives CDR1 SEHNR, CDR2 FQNEAQ (reference sequence). Trimming took off 5 bases at V and 0 bases at J, with 13 bases between the two ends. CDR3 nucleotide sequence: TGTGCCAGCAGCCCCCGAGGCAGTGCTAACTATGGCTACACCTTC. This encodes CASSPRGSANYGYTF. Together with reference TRBV7-9 and TRBJ1-2, the CDR3 gives the full variable domain: DTGVSQNPRHKITKRGQNVTFRCDPISEHNRLYWYRQTLGQGPEFLTYFQNEAQLEKSRLLSDRFSAERPKGSFSTLEIQRTEQGDSAMYLCASSPRGSANYGYTFGSGTRLTVV.

The chain employs TRBV10-3 and TRBJ2-3; TRBD2 matches 10 bases. V lost 10 bases to trimming and J lost 2 bases; unmatched junction nucleotides: 15. The CDR3 length is 17 residues. Germline lookup yields CDR1 ENHRY and CDR2 SYGVKD. DNA of the CDR3: TGTGCCACGGGAAAGGGGAGGAGCGGGGGGGCCACAGATACGCAGTATTTT. Translated: CATGKGRSGGATDTQYF.

This clone is labeled large (0.1 to 1%). V and J are TRBV6-2 or TRBV6-3 and TRBJ2-6; the D gene is possibly TRBD1 (5 bases). Germline V gives CDR1 MNHEY, CDR2 SVGEGT. Trimming removed 6 bases from V and 0 bases from J, with 9 bases in between. The CDR3 contains 15 residues. CDR3 in amino acids: CASSPGSSGANVLTF. In DNA form, the CDR3 reads TGTGCCAGCAGCCCAGGGTCCTCTGGGGCCAACGTCCTGACTTTC.

The chain joins TRBV3-1 (or the pseudogene TRBV3-2) to TRBJ2-2; the match to TRBD2 covers 12 bases. This CDR3 is 17 amino acids long. V was clipped by 8 bases and J by 5 bases; unmatched bases: 12. Germline V gives CDR1 LGHDT, CDR2 YNNKEL (reference sequence). CDR3 DNA: TGTGCCAGCCTACCCTCGGGGCTAGCGGGAGGGACCGGGGAGCTGTTTTTT. Translation gives CASLPSGLAGGTGELFF.

A few counts support this clone. This rearrangement joins TRBV4-1 to TRBJ2-5; 7 positions agree with TRBD2. With 4 bases clipped from V and 1 base from J, the junction kept 6 bases outside the gene matches. The V gene's germline CDR1 is MGHRA and CDR2 YSYEKL. The CDR3 has 15 amino acids. CDR3 DNA sequence: TGCGCCAGCAGCCTCCACGGGACTATCCAAGAGACCCAGTACTTC. This sequence encodes CASSLHGTIQETQYF.

The genes are TRBV5-4 and TRBJ1-6, with D unresolved. CDR3 length: 16 amino acids. V was trimmed by 0 bases and J by 8 bases, leaving 15 bases between them. Germline loops: CDR1 SGHNT, CDR2 YYREEE (reference sequence). The CDR3 loop is CASSLGSGVLHSPLHF. The CDR3 bases are TGTGCCAGCAGCTTGGGTTCTGGGGTTTTGCATTCACCCCTCCACTTT.

The chain has TRBV6-2 or TRBV6-3 and TRBJ2-7, with D possibly TRBD1 on 6 matching bases. The CDR3 extends over 18 amino acids. The germline V gene has CDR1 MNHEY and CDR2 SVGEGT. Between the trimmed V and J ends, which lost 2 bases and 4 bases, there was a span of 24 bases. The CDR3 DNA reads TGTGCCAGCAGTTACAGGAACGTGAGACACAGGGATCGGTACGAGCAGTACGTC. It specifies CASSYRNVRHRDRYEQYV.

The genes are TRBV19 and TRBJ1-1, with 8 nucleotides matching TRBD1. Germline assignment: CDR1 LNHDA and CDR2 SQIVND (reference sequence). V shed 6 bases and J 3 bases; nucleotides not matched to a gene: 12. The CDR3 is made up of 16 amino acids. The CDR3 here is CASSPRTGIPDTEAFF. The CDR3 DNA is TGTGCCAGTAGCCCAAGGACAGGGATACCGGACACTGAAGCTTTCTTT.

This chain joins TRBV10-3 and TRBJ2-7; 10 positions match TRBD1. V shed 6 bases and J 2 bases; nucleotides not matched to a gene: 7. Germline CDR1 and CDR2: ENHRY and SYGVKD. This CDR3 has 15 residues. The CDR3 sequence is CAIREAGTGAYEQYF. CDR3 bases: TGTGCCATCAGGGAGGCCGGGACAGGGGCCTACGAGCAGTACTTC.

The chain has TRBV7-2 and TRBJ2-1, with a tentative D call TRBD2 (7 bases). There are 16 residues in the CDR3. Germline V gives CDR1 SGHTA, CDR2 FQGNSA. Trimming removed 5 bases from V and 0 bases from J, with 14 bases in between. CDR3 residues: CASSGRGGNSYNEQFF. CDR3 bases: TGTGCCAGCAGCGGACGCGGGGGCAACTCCTACAATGAGCAGTTCTTC.

This chain joins TRBV18 and TRBJ1-1, with D possibly TRBD1 on 5 matching bases. The CDR3 totals 15 residues. Looked up from germline, CDR1 is KGHSH and CDR2 is LQKENI. V was cut by 0 bases and J by 6 bases, with 14 bases left in between. The CDR3 here is CASSPPAGPVPEAFF. The CDR3 DNA follows: TGTGCCAGCTCACCACCTGCAGGGCCGGTCCCTGAAGCTTTCTTT. Variable domain in full (rest from reference TRBV18 and TRBJ1-1): NAGVMQNPRHLVRRRGQEARLRCSPMKGHSHVYWYRQLPEEGLKFMVYLQKENIIDESGMPKERFSAEFPKEGPSILRIQQVVRGDSAAYFCASSPPAGPVPEAFFGQGTRLTVV.

The chain combines TRBV6-5 with TRBJ1-6; D is uncertain. Germline CDR1 reads MNHEY; CDR2 reads SVGAGI. This CDR3 comprises 12 residues. V lost 6 bases and J lost 7, with 7 bases in between. This chain's CDR3 is CASSGRNSPLHF. CDR3 DNA: TGTGCCAGCAGCGGACGAAATTCACCCCTCCACTTT.

The chain recombines TRBV19 with TRBJ1-3; no firm D call. Trimming shortened V by 3 bases and J by 0 bases, and 12 bases separated the two germline ends. Germline-derived CDR1 and CDR2 are LNHDA and SQIVND (reference sequence). CDR3 length: 16 amino acids. CDR3 in amino acids: CASSMVAGNSGNTIYF. The CDR3, as DNA: TGTGCCAGTAGTATGGTGGCGGGGAACTCTGGAAACACCATATATTTT. The variable domain in full, completed from reference TRBV19 and TRBJ1-3, reads DGGITQSPKYLFRKEGQNVTLSCEQNLNHDAMYWYRQDPGQGLRLIYYSQIVNDFQKGDIAEGYSVSREKKESFPLTVTSAQKNPTAFYLCASSMVAGNSGNTIYFGEGSWLTVV.